What follows are 5 T cell receptor beta chains derived from one specimen sequenced in a study of blood T cells in healthy people across ages. A second PCR, run for about 6 to 12 cycles, used a sample-barcoded 5' primer plus a J-beta primer mix. MiXCR, run by TCRdb on the 5' RACE reads, gives a single entry per CDR3 protein. The top ten hold around 13% of the sample, which has around 990,000 distinct CDR3 sequences, roughly two fifths seen once. Sequencing was carried out using blood. The receptors derive from a man aged 18 to 30 in good health.

The chain links TRBV20-1 to TRBJ1-2; D gene unclear. V was clipped by 3 bases and J by 4 bases, with 6 bases between them. CDR1 and CDR2 (germline): DFQATT, SNEGSKA (reference sequence). The CDR3 consists of 11 residues. CDR3: CSARAAYGYTF. CDR3 bases: TGCAGTGCTAGGGCGGCCTATGGCTACACCTTC.

This clonotype showed up just a few times. The CDR3 bases are TGTGCCAGCAGTCCCCGCCGAGGAACTGCCTACGAGCAGTACTTC. This encodes CASSPRRGTAYEQYF. The chain links TRBV27 to TRBJ2-7; no clear D gene. CDR1 MNHEY and CDR2 SMNVEV come from the germline V gene (reference sequence). Trimming stripped 5 bases from V and 2 bases from J, with 16 bases between. CDR3 length equals 15 residues.

V and J are TRBV6-5 and TRBJ2-6, with 8 bases matching TRBD1. V lost 8 bases and J lost 2; bases outside the gene matches: 8. Germline values: CDR1 MNHEY, CDR2 SVGAGI. The CDR3 totals 16 residues. The CDR3 reads CASFDRGIAGANVLTF. The CDR3 bases are TGTGCCAGCTTTGACAGGGGAATCGCTGGGGCCAACGTCCTGACTTTC.

V gene TRBV12-3 or TRBV12-4 combines with J gene TRBJ2-3; D might be TRBD1 (6 bases). V dropped 7 bases and J dropped 3 bases, with 20 bases sitting between them. CDR3 size: 16 residues. DNA for the CDR3: TGTGCCAGCACCTTCCTCAAAGGGACATATACAGATACGCAGTATTTT. Amino acid sequence: CASTFLKGTYTDTQYF.

This sequence joins TRBV4-2 and TRBJ1-1; 8 nucleotides match TRBD1. CDR1 and CDR2 (germline): LGHNA, YNFKEQ. J lost 4 bases, V lost 6 bases, and 7 bases had no gene match. The CDR3 consists of 14 residues. In DNA, the CDR3 is TGTGCCAGCAGGCATACAGGGGGGGGCACTGAAGCTTTCTTT. Its translation is CASRHTGGGTEAFF.